This T cell receptor beta chain is drawn from a study of T cell responses to AZD1222 COVID-19 vaccine. Findings and caveats of the study: Samples come after the peak T cell response, not at day 14. Close to half of all spike-specific TCRs reportedly target regions of the variants that are unmutated. Spike-wide coverage was observed for vaccine-associated CD4 TCRs, with dominant responses at 160-218 and 743-854.

V was pared by 7 bases and J by 0 bases, with 4 bases of the junction left unmatched. This CDR3 is 15 amino acids long. The germline V gene encodes CDR1 ENHRY and CDR2 SYGVKD. Turning to this clone: Its antigen is still unknown.

Profiled with immunoSEQ multiplex PCR; TCRdb holds only in-frame clones, not every one. The repertoire holds approximately 130,000 clones, 93% seen once, with about 3.1% in the top ten. The input for sequencing was peripheral blood, taken on day 0 of AZD1222 vaccination. V and J are TRBV10-3 and TRBJ1-1, with TRBD1 matching 11 bases. The clonotype comes from an adult in good health. The CDR3 is CAIKGQGAVNTEAFF. DNA for the CDR3: TGTGCCATCAAAGGACAGGGGGCGGTGAACACTGAAGCTTTCTTT.